The sample holds a few counts of the clone carrying this TCR beta chain. The source of the sample is a study of shared T cell receptors in the human thymus. The CDR3 loop spans 13 amino acids. Trimming took off 4 bases at V and 3 bases at J, with 9 bases between the two ends. Germline V gives CDR1 SQVTM, CDR2 ANQGSEA. The assay was immunoSEQ multiplex PCR, and TCRdb's table has in-frame clones only and misses some. The sample holds over 450,000 clones, about four fifths seen once. These data were also filed under a second study, of human thymus T cells. That work contributes: The donors were infants in Finland with congenital heart defects, otherwise immunologically healthy. Thymic resections from corrective heart surgery supplied the tissue. Repertoires sampled from thymus and blood appeared biased in V and J gene usage. Unrelated individuals had highly overlapping thymic repertoires, as reported in related research.

Sequenced: thymocytes. The chain links TRBV29-1 to TRBJ1-4; TRBD1 might be the D (5 bases). This receptor was taken from a boy less than two years old with a congenital heart defect. In DNA form, the CDR3 reads TGCAGCGTTGTGCTAGGGGCTAATGAAAAACTGTTTTTT. It specifies CSVVLGANEKLFF.